The clone carrying this T cell receptor beta chain has a handful of counts. Its antigen is not known. Profiling relied on immunoSEQ multiplex PCR, and the TCRdb table lists in-frame clones only, not all of them. This repertoire shows approximately 69,000 clones, around 80% found once; its top ten account for approximately 2.1%. Samples of blood were obtained at baseline, on cycle 4 day 1, and on cycle 7 day 1. In germline, CDR1 is LNHDA, CDR2 SQIVND (reference sequence). V shed 6 bases and J 5 bases; nucleotides not matched to a gene: 1. The CDR3 is made up of 14 amino acids. The data derive from a study of OX40 agonist ivuxolimab in advanced cancers. About the study: It was ivuxolimab, an agonistic anti-OX40 (CD134) antibody, that patients were treated with. Ivuxolimab doses were 0.01, 0.1, 0.3, 1.5, 3 or 10 mg/kg every 2 weeks. Study-wide results and limits: Blood T cells, both CD4+ and CD8+, expanded clonally by week 6 at 0.1 to 3.0 mg/kg.

This chain connects TRBV19 to TRBJ2-2; 12 bases agree with TRBD2. This sequence was found in an adult with an advanced solid tumor such as melanoma, head and neck, liver or kidney cancer. The sample was CD4+ or CD8+ T cells sorted from blood, taken in a trial of the OX40 agonist ivuxolimab. The CDR3 here is CASRTSGGTGELFF. In DNA form, the CDR3 reads TGTGCCAGTAGAACTAGCGGGGGGACCGGGGAGCTGTTTTTT.